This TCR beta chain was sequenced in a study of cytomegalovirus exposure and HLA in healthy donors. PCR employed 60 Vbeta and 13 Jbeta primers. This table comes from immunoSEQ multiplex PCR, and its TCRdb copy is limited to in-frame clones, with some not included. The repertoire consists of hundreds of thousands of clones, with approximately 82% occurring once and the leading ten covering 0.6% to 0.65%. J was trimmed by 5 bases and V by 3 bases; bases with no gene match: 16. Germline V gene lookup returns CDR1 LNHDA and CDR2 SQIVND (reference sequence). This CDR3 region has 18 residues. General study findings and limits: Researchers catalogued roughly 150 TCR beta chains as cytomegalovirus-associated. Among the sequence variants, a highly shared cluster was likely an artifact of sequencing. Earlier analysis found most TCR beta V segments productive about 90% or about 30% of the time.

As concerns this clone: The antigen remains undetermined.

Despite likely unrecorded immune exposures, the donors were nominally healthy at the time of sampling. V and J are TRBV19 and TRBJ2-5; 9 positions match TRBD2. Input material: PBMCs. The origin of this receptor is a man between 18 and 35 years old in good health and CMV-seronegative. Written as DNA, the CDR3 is TGTGCCAGTAGTATCACGTCTAGCGGGATGCTCAAGGGGGAGACCCAGTACTTC. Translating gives CASSITSSGMLKGETQYF.